Below, 18 T cell receptor beta chains from the same sample are listed, as sequenced in a study of cytomegalovirus exposure and HLA in healthy donors (dated by TCRdb to about 2017). Library prep was done by the immunoSEQ multiplex PCR assay. TCRdb provides this immuneACCESS table in a form limited to in-frame rearrangements. Some clones are lacking; in checked studies, under half of them reflect an unresolved V gene, and why the rest are absent is not known. For this sample the table gives 150,000 or so clones, of which about 88% were detected only once. The leading ten clones occupy approximately 3.2% of the sample. The sequenced sample was PBMCs. Every receptor here comes from a woman younger than 35 in good health and CMV-seropositive.

This clone appeared a single time. The chain uses TRBV6-5 and TRBJ1-3; 8 bases match TRBD1. CDR1 is MNHEY and CDR2 is SVGAGI in the germline V gene. CDR3 length: 15 residues. The junction had 5 bases not matched to a gene; V was cut back by 6 bases and J by 1 base. CDR3 in DNA: TGTGCCAGCAGAACAGGGGGTAGTTCTGGAAACACCATATATTTT. Residues: CASRTGGSSGNTIYF.

V and J are TRBV7-7 and TRBJ2-1, with 8 bases fitting TRBD2. The CDR3 has 17 amino acids. Germline values: CDR1 SSHAT, CDR2 FNYEAQ (reference sequence). With 5 bases clipped from V and 8 bases from J, the junction kept 17 bases outside the gene matches. CDR3 DNA sequence: TGTGCCAGCAGCCTTATGCCCGGGACTAGGGGCCTTGATGAGCAGTTCTTC. Translation gives CASSLMPGTRGLDEQFF.

The chain is built from TRBV15 and TRBJ2-3, with 14 nucleotides matching TRBD2. CDR1 is LNHNV and CDR2 is YYDKDF in the germline V gene (reference sequence). The CDR3 totals 17 residues. With 1 base clipped from V and 5 bases from J, the junction kept 5 bases outside the gene matches. In DNA, the CDR3 is TGTGCCACCAGCAGAGTAATTGGACTAGCGGGAGGAGATACGCAGTATTTT. It codes for CATSRVIGLAGGDTQYF.

Written as DNA, the CDR3 is TGTGCCAGCAGTGACCGGACAGGGGGTGTGAACTATGGCTACACCTTC. Translation gives CASSDRTGGVNYGYTF. The chain couples TRBV2 to TRBJ1-2; 10 nucleotides align to TRBD1. The length of the CDR3 is 16 residues. From germline, CDR1 is SNHLY and CDR2 FYNNEI. The junction had 6 bases not matched to a gene; V was cut back by 3 bases and J by 2 bases.

This sequence joins TRBV15 and TRBJ2-7; 7 bases line up with TRBD2. V trimming: 1 base; J trimming: 1 base; junction bases outside the gene matches: 1. Germline CDR1 is LNHNV and CDR2 is YYDKDF (reference sequence). The CDR3 loop spans 14 amino acids. The DNA for the CDR3 is TGTGCCACCAGCAGAGGGGGACTATCCTACGAGCAGTACTTC. Translating gives CATSRGGLSYEQYF.

V usage is TRBV5-1 and J usage is TRBJ2-1; D not certain. CDR3 length: 12 amino acids. With 2 bases removed from V and 5 bases from J, the gap between germline ends came to 5 bases. CDR1 and CDR2 (germline): SGHRS, YFSETQ. For the CDR3, the DNA is TGCGCCAGCAGCTTAATTAACAATGAGCAGTTCTTC. It yields the protein CASSLINNEQFF.

The CDR3: CASSPRTGSYEQYF. DNA of the CDR3: TGTGCCAGCAGCCCCCGAACAGGGTCCTACGAGCAGTACTTC. The chain combines TRBV9 with TRBJ2-7, with D possibly being TRBD1 (6 bases). Trimming removed 4 bases at V and 1 base at J, with 12 bases between. The V gene's germline CDR1 is SGDLS and CDR2 YYNGEE. The CDR3 covers 14 residues. Full variable domain (rest looked up from reference TRBV9 and TRBJ2-7): DSGVTQTPKHLITATGQRVTLRCSPRSGDLSVYWYQQSLDQGLQFLIQYYNGEERAKGNILERFSAQQFPDLHSELNLSSLELGDSALYFCASSPRTGSYEQYFGPGTRLTVT.

The chain combines TRBV9 with TRBJ1-2, with TRBD1 identical over 12 bases. Germline trimming cut 1 base from V and 8 bases from J; bases unmatched to any gene: 6. Germline CDR1 and CDR2: SGDLS and YYNGEE. This CDR3 spans 15 amino acids. The CDR3 DNA is TGTGCCAGCAGCGTATCGGGACAGGGGGCCGGGGGCTACACCTTC. Its translation: CASSVSGQGAGGYTF.

This rearrangement joins TRBV6-5 to TRBJ2-7, with 9 bases identical to TRBD1. This CDR3 has 16 amino acids. Germline values: CDR1 MNHEY, CDR2 SVGAGI. J lost 3 bases, V lost 2 bases, and 8 bases had no gene match. The CDR3 loop reads CASSYDGGQGDYEQYF. CDR3 nucleotides: TGTGCCAGCAGTTACGATGGGGGACAGGGTGACTACGAGCAGTACTTC.

The rearrangement uses TRBV18 and TRBJ1-1, with TRBD1 identical over 9 bases. The CDR3 is 14 residues long. V trimming: 3 bases; J trimming: 4 bases; junction bases outside the gene matches: 3. The germline gives CDR1 KGHSH, CDR2 LQKENI. CDR3 sequence reads: CASSPGQGVTEAFF. Here the CDR3 DNA reads TGTGCCAGCTCACCGGGACAGGGAGTCACTGAAGCTTTCTTT.

This clone has a single count. This chain connects TRBV30 to TRBJ2-7; the D is unclear. The V gene's germline CDR1 is GTSNPN and CDR2 SVGIG (reference sequence). The CDR3 loop spans 12 amino acids. V shed 5 bases and J shed 2 bases, with 10 bases lying between them. The CDR3: CAWGGGPYEQYF. The CDR3 region has the DNA TGTGCCTGGGGTGGCGGTCCCTACGAGCAGTACTTC.

This clone appeared once. The J gene is TRBJ2-1, the V gene TRBV10-1; 12 bases agree with TRBD2. Germline V CDR1 and CDR2: WNHNN, SYGVQD (reference sequence). J was trimmed by 9 bases and V by 8 bases; bases with no gene match: 11. The CDR3 has 15 amino acids. CDR3: CASQTSGSSAFEQFF. In DNA form, the CDR3 reads TGCGCCAGCCAGACTAGCGGGAGCTCAGCATTTGAGCAGTTCTTC.

This chain links TRBV4-2 with TRBJ2-6, with no clear D. Germline V gene lookup returns CDR1 LGHNA and CDR2 YNFKEQ. Trimming took off 4 bases at V and 0 bases at J, with 7 bases between the two ends. The CDR3 has 15 residues. CDR3 region: CASSRSSSGANVLTF. The CDR3 region has the DNA TGTGCCAGCAGCCGGAGCAGCTCTGGGGCCAACGTCCTGACTTTC.

The gene calls are TRBV5-1 and TRBJ1-3, with 8 nucleotides matching TRBD1. The germline V gene encodes CDR1 SGHRS and CDR2 YFSETQ. Trimming removed 2 bases from V and 4 bases from J; junction bases left unmatched: 2. The CDR3 loop spans 14 amino acids. The CDR3: CASSLQGDGNTIYF. The CDR3 nucleotides read TGCGCCAGCAGCTTACAGGGGGACGGAAACACCATATATTTT.

This chain links TRBV6-5 with TRBJ2-7; 10 bases agree with TRBD2. Germline V gives CDR1 MNHEY, CDR2 SVGAGI. The junction had 5 bases not matched to a gene; V was cut back by 6 bases and J by 3 bases. CDR3 size: 14 residues. This CDR3 is CASRASSGSYEQYF. The CDR3 DNA reads as TGTGCCAGCAGGGCTTCTAGCGGGAGCTACGAGCAGTACTTC.

The genes are TRBV30 and TRBJ1-3; D not resolved. Germline V gene lookup returns CDR1 GTSNPN and CDR2 SVGIG (reference sequence). The CDR3 length is 14 residues. V lost 1 base, J lost 2 bases, and 9 bases lay in between. The CDR3 nucleotides are TGTGCCTGGAGTGGAACCGGGACTGGAAACACCATATATTTT. It codes for CAWSGTGTGNTIYF.

V and J are TRBV7-2 and TRBJ1-3, with 8 bases matching TRBD1. V was clipped by 6 bases and J by 4 bases; unmatched bases: 11. This CDR3 contains 16 residues. CDR1 is SGHTA, CDR2 FQGNSA, per germline. CDR3 in amino acids: CASSPMTGVGGNTIYF. DNA for the CDR3: TGTGCCAGCAGTCCAATGACAGGGGTGGGCGGAAACACCATATATTTT. Filled out from reference TRBV7-2 and TRBJ1-3, the complete variable domain reads GAGVSQSPSNKVTEKGKDVELRCDPISGHTALYWYRQSLGQGLEFLIYFQGNSAPDKSGLPSDRFSAERTGGSVSTLTIQRTQQEDSAVYLCASSPMTGVGGNTIYFGEGSWLTVV.

In DNA, the CDR3 is TGTGCCAGCGGACAGGGACCCTCTGGGGCCAACGTCCTGACTTTC. This codes for CASGQGPSGANVLTF. The chain combines TRBV6-4 with TRBJ2-6, with TRBD1 matching over 8 bases. The junction had 3 bases not matched to a gene; V was cut back by 8 bases and J by 0 bases. Germline V gene data show CDR1 as MRHNA and CDR2 as SNTAGT. The CDR3 is 15 residues long.